This entry is about one TCR beta chain. This entry is derived from a study of blood T cell repertoires in COVID-19. Germline CDR1 and CDR2: ENHRY and SYGVKD. This CDR3 comprises 15 residues. The trim removed 11 bases at V and 1 base at J, leaving 12 bases unmatched. In the study's own analysis: Cell counts per sample came from amplifying reference gene primers. Here immunoSEQ multiplex PCR was the method, and the copy in TCRdb shows in-frame clones only, minus some. The D gene and trimming were derived from the DNA, and the V and J assignments and clone size from that table. The profile shows over 200,000 clones, 75% to 90% of them singletons. In terms of age and location, participants ranged from roughly 18 to 100 years and lived in about two dozen US areas. Which cohort a participant joined came from the clinical history participants gave. Exposed enrollees had met someone with a PCR-confirmed or clinician-diagnosed COVID-19 case at some point within the 2 weeks before study entry.

The sequenced sample was PBMCs or T cells enriched from blood (not recorded which). The receptor's source is a woman under 40 who had been exposed to COVID-19. This chain connects TRBV10-3 to TRBJ2-3, with 7 bases that match TRBD2. CDR3 bases: TGTGCCGCTCGTTCGGGACTAATCGGCACAGATACGCAGTATTTT. Its translation is CAARSGLIGTDTQYF.